A single sample is the source of the 2 T cell receptor beta chains below, sequenced in a study of cytomegalovirus exposure and HLA in healthy donors. This PCR relied on a set of 60 Vbeta primers and 13 Jbeta primers. Using immunoSEQ multiplex PCR, the repertoire was profiled, and TCRdb retains in-frame clones only, with some absent. Of approximately 79,000 clones listed, under 80% are singletons. The sequenced sample consisted of PBMCs. Every receptor here comes from a male donor in good health and CMV-seropositive.

The J gene is TRBJ1-2, the V gene TRBV27, with TRBD1 matching 7 bases. This CDR3 has 13 residues. V gave up 5 bases and J gave up 2 bases; unmatched junction bases: 2. Germline loops: CDR1 MNHEY, CDR2 SMNVEV (reference sequence). CDR3 nucleotide sequence: TGTGCCAGCAGTCCGACAGGGAACTATGGCTACACCTTC. This gives the protein CASSPTGNYGYTF.

In this sample, this clone turned up once. The chain joins TRBV19 to TRBJ1-5, with D unclear. Germline CDR1 LNHDA, CDR2 SQIVND (reference sequence). The length of the CDR3 is 13 residues. Trimming pared 4 bases from V and 3 bases from J, leaving 7 bases between. CDR3 protein: CASSSRDNQPQHF. CDR3 in DNA: TGTGCCAGTAGTAGCCGGGACAATCAGCCCCAGCATTTT.